This paragraph covers one T cell receptor beta chain sequence. Its target is unknown. This sample is drawn from a study of cytomegalovirus exposure and HLA in healthy donors. Study-wide results and limits: Later analysis identified a missense DCLRE1C variant that was linked to TCR beta V- and J-gene trimming. In a later analysis, 17,000 or so TCR beta sequences were associated with HLA alleles at 0.05 false discovery rate.

The CDR3 runs to 15 residues. The V gene lost 0 bases and the J gene lost 5 bases, with 14 bases spanning the gap. Germline-derived CDR1 and CDR2 are SGDLS and YYNGEE. The study ran its PCR with 60 Vbeta and 13 Jbeta primers. Authors' processing steps: Unique TCR beta chains totaled roughly 80 million in a later count, with roughly 10 million of them shared. Generated by immunoSEQ multiplex PCR, the TCRdb table keeps only in-frame clones and is missing some. That table gives V, J and clone size, and the DNA gave D and trimming. This sample carries around 190,000 clones, 78% of them seen once, and the ten largest clones take 2.5% to 3%.

The clonotype originates from a female donor in good health and CMV-seronegative. The sequenced material came from PBMCs. The chain uses TRBV9 and TRBJ2-5, with a tentative D call TRBD2 (8 bases). The CDR3 DNA is TGTGCCAGCAGCGTAGGAACGGGAGGGGGCGAGACCCAGTACTTC. Protein product: CASSVGTGGGETQYF.